The clone carrying this TCR beta chain has a count of ten or more. Its matching antigen is unknown. This entry is derived from a study of T cells in Graves' hyperthyroidism and ophthalmopathy. Looking at the study overall: Blood was drawn when the patient was first diagnosed and still untreated. Study-wide results and limits: In the blood, most expanded thyroid clonotypes above 0.001 appeared as well.

The study left out patients who had uncontrolled infection, other autoimmune disease, pregnancy or lactation. Based on clinical symptoms, serum thyroxine and TRAb, thyroid ultrasound and orbital computed tomography, diagnoses were reached. Looked up from germline, CDR1 is GTSNPN and CDR2 is SVGIG (reference sequence). This CDR3 contains 13 residues. V shed 2 bases and J shed 5 bases, with 12 bases lying between them. It was RNA transcripts that yielded the amplified TCR beta CDR3 regions. Initially, a first-round RT-PCR of the TCR CDR3 employed the HTBI primer set. TCRdb ran MiXCR on the multiplex PCR reads and lists one entry per CDR3 protein. The sample consists of about 400,000 distinct CDR3 sequences, roughly 13% of them appearing once.

This chain uses TRBV30 with TRBJ2-5; D is ambiguous. Sequenced sample: blood. This TCR was sampled from a woman between 18 and 29 years old with Graves' hyperthyroidism. CDR3 residues: CAWSRPGGETQYF. Here the CDR3 DNA reads TGTGCCTGGAGTCGACCCGGTGGGGAGACCCAGTACTTC.